This TCR beta chain was captured by sequencing in a study of T cell responses to AZD1222 COVID-19 vaccine (dated by TCRdb to about 2021). At the level of the whole study: A total of 233 trial participants underwent TCR sequencing, of whom 207 received two doses of AZD1222 and about 25 received two doses of the MenACWY control vaccine. Trial participants were enrolled by age into subgroups of 18-55, 56-69 and 70-plus years, and around 150, 28 and 57 TCR-sequenced participants, respectively, were included in these subgroups.

The time point label here, explained by the study, means: about 28 days (+/-7) after the second vaccine dose. AZD1222 recipients given second doses at about 4 weeks or at about 12 weeks were pooled, since spike-specific TCR depth and breadth were not found to differ between the two schedules. Vaccinee samples were obtained from the UK trials COV001 and COV002, which included a single-blind randomized controlled phase 2/3 trial of AZD1222 (ChAdOx1 nCoV-19) in healthy adults. Trial participant PBMC samples were collected at day 0 and day 28 after the second dose for TCRbeta chain sequencing. Comment on this clone: There is no known antigen for this receptor. Base qualities are missing; no much larger clone stands one base away.

Study-wide findings and limitations: In the small 56-69-year group, the increase in depth fell short of significance, most likely because of low power. The vaccine-associated CD4 TCRs covered the entire spike protein, and the dominant responses fell in regions 160-218 and 743-854. Conclusions about previously exposed vaccinees were limited because only six AZD1222 recipients were SARS-CoV-2 seropositive at baseline. Because no day 14 peak-response samples were available, repertoires were characterized only after the peak T cell response. Participants were mostly white British, with more females than males. The authors suggested clonal diversity may have been underestimated. A significant rise in spike-specific TCR breadth and depth was observed after two AZD1222 doses relative to day 0 and relative to MenACWY recipients. Reportedly, close to half of the unique spike-specific TCRs recognized epitopes lying outside the regions that are mutated in the B.1.351 and B.1.1.7 variants.

The CDR3 regions of human TCRbeta chains were analyzed by immunosequencing. The paper's processing steps were these. TCRs in the repertoires were compared against a reference library of SARS-CoV-2-specific TCRs that had been generated with the MIRA antigen-specificity platform. Breadth was defined as the fraction of unique TCRs that were SARS-CoV-2-associated, and depth was defined as the fraction of total T cells that were SARS-CoV-2-associated. Using the MIRA data, each spike-specific TCR was assigned both to the spike region to which the TCR was reactive and to a CD4 or CD8 class. Log10-transformed breadth and depth values were compared by one-way ANOVA with Sidak's multiple comparisons tests. What TCRdb holds here is the immuneACCESS table cut down to in-frame rearrangements. Part of the clones is not present; checked against another copy, under half of the missing clones reflect an unresolved V gene, and the others are unexplained. Clonal size and the V and J genes are those of that table, whereas D and trimming came from the DNA. The sample contains about 150,000 clones, roughly nine tenths of them found a single time. The ten top clones hold about 1.6% of the sample.

The CDR3 goes from the cysteine to the phenylalanine over 15 residues. Just the 45-base CDR3 DNA is kept, in frame starting at base 1. Trimming removed 3 bases from V and 0 bases from J, leaving 9 bases between the germline ends. Based on the germline V gene, the CDR1 and CDR2 sequences are SGDLS and YYNGEE. The rearrangement combines TRBV9 with TRBJ2-2; perhaps TRBD1 is the D gene, with 6 bases matching. The source of this sequence is an adult who received the AZD1222 COVID-19 vaccine. The input for sequencing was peripheral blood, taken 28 days after the second AZD1222 dose. The DNA is TGTGCCAGCAGCGCCGGGACAACGAACACCGGGGAGCTGTTTTTT. This translates into CASSAGTTNTGELFF.